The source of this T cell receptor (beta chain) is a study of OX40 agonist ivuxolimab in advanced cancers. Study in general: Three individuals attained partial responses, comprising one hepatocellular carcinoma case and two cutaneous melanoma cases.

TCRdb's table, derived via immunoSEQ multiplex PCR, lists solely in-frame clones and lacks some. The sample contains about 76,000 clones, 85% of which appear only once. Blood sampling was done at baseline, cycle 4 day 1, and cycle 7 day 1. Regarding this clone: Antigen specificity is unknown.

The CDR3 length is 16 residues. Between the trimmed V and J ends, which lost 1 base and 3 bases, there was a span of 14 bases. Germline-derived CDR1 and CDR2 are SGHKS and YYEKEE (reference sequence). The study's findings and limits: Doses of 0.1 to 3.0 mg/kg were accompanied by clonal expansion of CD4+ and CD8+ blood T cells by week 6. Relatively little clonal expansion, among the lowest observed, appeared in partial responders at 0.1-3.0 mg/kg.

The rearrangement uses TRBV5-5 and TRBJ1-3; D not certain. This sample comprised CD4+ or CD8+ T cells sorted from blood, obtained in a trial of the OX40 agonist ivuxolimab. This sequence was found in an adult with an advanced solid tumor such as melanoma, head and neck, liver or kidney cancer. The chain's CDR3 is CASSLSGVMFGNTIYF. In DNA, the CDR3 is TGTGCCAGCAGCTTGTCAGGTGTTATGTTTGGAAACACCATATATTTT.